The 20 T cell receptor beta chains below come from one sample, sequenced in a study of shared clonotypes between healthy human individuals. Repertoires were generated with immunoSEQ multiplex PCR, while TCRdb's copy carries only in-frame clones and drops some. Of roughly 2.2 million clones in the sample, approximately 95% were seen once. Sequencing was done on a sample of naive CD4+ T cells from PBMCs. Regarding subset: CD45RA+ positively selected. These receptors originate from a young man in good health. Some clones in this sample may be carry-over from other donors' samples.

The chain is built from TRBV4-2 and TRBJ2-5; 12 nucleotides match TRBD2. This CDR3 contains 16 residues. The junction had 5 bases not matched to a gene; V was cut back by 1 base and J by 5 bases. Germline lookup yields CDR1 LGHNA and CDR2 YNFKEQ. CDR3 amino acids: CASSQGRTSGMETQYF. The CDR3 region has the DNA TGTGCCAGCAGCCAAGGGAGGACTAGCGGGATGGAGACCCAGTACTTC.

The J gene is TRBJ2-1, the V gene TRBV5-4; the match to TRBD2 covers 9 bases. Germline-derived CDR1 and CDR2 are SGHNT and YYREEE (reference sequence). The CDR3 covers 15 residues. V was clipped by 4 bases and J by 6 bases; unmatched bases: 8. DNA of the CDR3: TGTGCCAGCAGCCTCGGAGGGACTAGCCCCAATGAGCAGTTCTTC. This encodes CASSLGGTSPNEQFF.

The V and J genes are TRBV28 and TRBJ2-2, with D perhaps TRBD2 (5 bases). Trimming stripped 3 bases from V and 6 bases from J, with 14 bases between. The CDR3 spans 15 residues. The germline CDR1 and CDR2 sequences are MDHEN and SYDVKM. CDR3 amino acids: CASSLSGGGPGELFF. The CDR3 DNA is TGTGCCAGCAGTTTGAGCGGAGGAGGTCCCGGGGAGCTGTTTTTT. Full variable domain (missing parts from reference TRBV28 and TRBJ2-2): DVKVTQSSRYLVKRTGEKVFLECVQDMDHENMFWYRQDPGLGLRLIYFSYDVKMKEKGDIPEGYSVSREKKERFSLILESASTNQTSMYLCASSLSGGGPGELFFGEGSRLTVL.

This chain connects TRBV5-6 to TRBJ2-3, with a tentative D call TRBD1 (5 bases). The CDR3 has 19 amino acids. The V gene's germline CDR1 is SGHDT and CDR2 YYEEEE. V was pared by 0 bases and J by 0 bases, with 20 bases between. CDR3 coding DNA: TGTGCCAGCAGCTTGGGCCTTCAGGGCGGTCTACAAAGCACAGATACGCAGTATTTT. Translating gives CASSLGLQGGLQSTDTQYF.

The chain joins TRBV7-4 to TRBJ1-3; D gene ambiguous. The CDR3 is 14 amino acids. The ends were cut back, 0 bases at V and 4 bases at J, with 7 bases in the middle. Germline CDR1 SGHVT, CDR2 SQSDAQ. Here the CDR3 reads CASSLATHGNTIYF. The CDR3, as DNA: TGTGCCAGCAGCTTAGCCACACACGGAAACACCATATATTTT.

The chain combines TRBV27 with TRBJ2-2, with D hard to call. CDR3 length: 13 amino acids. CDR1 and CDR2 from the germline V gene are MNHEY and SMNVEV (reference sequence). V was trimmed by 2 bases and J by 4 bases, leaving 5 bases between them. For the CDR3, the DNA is TGTGCCAGCAGTTTAGTGGTCACCGGGGAGCTGTTTTTT. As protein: CASSLVVTGELFF.

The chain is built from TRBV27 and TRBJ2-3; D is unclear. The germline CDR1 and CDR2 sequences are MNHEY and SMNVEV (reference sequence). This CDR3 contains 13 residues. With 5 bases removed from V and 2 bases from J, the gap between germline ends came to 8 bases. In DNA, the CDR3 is TGTGCCAGCAGTGCGCGCCTCACAGATACGCAGTATTTT. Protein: CASSARLTDTQYF.

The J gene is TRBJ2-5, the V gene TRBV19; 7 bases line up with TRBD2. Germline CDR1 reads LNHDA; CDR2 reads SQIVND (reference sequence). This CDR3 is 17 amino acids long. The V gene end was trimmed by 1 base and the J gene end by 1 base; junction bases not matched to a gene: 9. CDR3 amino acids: CASSIGGSGQIQETQYF. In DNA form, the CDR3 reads TGTGCCAGTAGTATAGGTGGTAGCGGGCAAATCCAAGAGACCCAGTACTTC.

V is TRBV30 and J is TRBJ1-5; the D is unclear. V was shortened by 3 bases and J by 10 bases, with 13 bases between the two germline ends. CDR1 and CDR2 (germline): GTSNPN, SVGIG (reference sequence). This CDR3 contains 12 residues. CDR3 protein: CAWSTFEGPQHF. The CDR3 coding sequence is TGTGCCTGGAGCACCTTTGAGGGCCCCCAGCATTTT.

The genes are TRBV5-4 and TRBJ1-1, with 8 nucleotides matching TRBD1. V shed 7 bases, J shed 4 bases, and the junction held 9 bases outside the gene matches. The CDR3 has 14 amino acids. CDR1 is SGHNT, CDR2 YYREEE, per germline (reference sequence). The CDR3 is CASGGQGRATEAFF. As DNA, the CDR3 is TGTGCCAGCGGAGGACAGGGCCGGGCCACTGAAGCTTTCTTT.

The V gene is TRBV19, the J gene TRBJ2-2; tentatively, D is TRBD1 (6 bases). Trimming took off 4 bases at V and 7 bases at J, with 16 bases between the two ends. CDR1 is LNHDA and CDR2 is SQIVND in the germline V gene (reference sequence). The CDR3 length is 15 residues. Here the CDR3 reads CASSTIQGLGGELFF. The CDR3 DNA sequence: TGTGCCAGTAGTACCATCCAGGGGTTGGGCGGGGAGCTGTTTTTT.

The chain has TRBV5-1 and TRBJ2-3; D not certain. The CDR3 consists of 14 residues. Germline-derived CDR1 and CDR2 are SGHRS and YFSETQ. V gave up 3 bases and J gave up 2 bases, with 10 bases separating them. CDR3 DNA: TGCGCCAGCAGCTCCGACCTTACCACAGATACGCAGTATTTT. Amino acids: CASSSDLTTDTQYF.

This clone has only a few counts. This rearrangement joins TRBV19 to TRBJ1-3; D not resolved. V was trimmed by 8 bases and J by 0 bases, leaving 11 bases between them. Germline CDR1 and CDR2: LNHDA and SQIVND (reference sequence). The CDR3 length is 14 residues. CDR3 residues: CASHVGGSGNTIYF. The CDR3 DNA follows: TGTGCCAGTCACGTCGGAGGCTCTGGAAACACCATATATTTT.

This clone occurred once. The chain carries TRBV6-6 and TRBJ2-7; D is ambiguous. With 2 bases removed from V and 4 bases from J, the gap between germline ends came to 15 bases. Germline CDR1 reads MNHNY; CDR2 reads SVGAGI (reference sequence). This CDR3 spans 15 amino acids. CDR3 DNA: TGTGCCAGCAGTTACGATCCAAACACCGGATACGAGCAGTACTTC. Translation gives CASSYDPNTGYEQYF.

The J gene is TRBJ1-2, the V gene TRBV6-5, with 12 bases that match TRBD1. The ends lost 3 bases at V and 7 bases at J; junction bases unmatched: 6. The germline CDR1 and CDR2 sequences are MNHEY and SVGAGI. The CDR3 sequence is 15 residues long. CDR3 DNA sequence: TGTGCCAGCAGTTATCCGGGGACAGGGGGCGGTGGCTACACCTTC. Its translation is CASSYPGTGGGGYTF.

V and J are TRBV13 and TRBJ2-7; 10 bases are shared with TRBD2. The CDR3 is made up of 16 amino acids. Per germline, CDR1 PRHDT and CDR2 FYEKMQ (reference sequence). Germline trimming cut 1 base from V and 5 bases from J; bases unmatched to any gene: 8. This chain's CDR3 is CASSLASGSGMDEQYF. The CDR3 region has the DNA TGTGCCAGCAGCTTAGCTAGCGGGAGCGGGATGGACGAGCAGTACTTC.

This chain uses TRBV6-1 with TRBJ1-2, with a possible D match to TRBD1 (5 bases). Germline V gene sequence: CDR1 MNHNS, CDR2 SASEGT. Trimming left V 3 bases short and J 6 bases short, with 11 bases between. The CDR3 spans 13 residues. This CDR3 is CASSERGMHGYTF. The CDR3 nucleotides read TGTGCCAGCAGTGAGCGGGGGATGCATGGCTACACCTTC.

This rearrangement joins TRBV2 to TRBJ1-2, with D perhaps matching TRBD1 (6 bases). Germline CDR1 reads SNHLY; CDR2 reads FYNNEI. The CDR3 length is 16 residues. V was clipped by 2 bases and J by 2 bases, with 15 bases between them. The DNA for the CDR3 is TGTGCCAGCAGTGAATATCAGGGGAGTCTCAACTATGGCTACACCTTC. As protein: CASSEYQGSLNYGYTF.

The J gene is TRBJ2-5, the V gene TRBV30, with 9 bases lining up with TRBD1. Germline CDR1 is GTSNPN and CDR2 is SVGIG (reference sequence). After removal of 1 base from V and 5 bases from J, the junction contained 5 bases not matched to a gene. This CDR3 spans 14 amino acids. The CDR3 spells CAWSGGQGAETQYF. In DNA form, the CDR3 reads TGTGCCTGGAGTGGGGGACAGGGAGCGGAGACCCAGTACTTC. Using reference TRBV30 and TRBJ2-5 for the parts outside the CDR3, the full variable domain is SQTIHQWPATLVQPVGSPLSLECTVEGTSNPNLYWYRQAAGRGLQLLFYSVGIGQISSEVPQNLSASRPQDRQFILSSKKLLLSDSGFYLCAWSGGQGAETQYFGPGTRLLVL.

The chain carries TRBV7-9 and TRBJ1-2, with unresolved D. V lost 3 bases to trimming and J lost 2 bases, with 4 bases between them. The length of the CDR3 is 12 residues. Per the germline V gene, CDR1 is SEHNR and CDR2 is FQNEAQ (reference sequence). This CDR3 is CASSFTNYGYTF. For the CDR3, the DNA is TGTGCCAGCAGCTTTACCAACTATGGCTACACCTTC.